These 3 T cell receptor beta chains came from one sample sequenced in a study of Graves' ophthalmopathy and Graves' hyperthyroidism. The authors amplified TCR beta CDR3 regions, and they did so from RNA transcripts for repertoire sequencing. HTBI primers served in a first-round RT-PCR, which a second-round multiplex PCR followed. TCRdb processed the multiplex PCR reads anew with MiXCR; each CDR3 protein has one entry. This sample has around 1,000,000 distinct CDR3 sequences, with about 35% found just once. Sequencing was done on a sample of peripheral blood or thyroid tissue (not recorded which). The source of these receptors is an adult man with Graves' hyperthyroidism.

As concerns this clonotype: Mismatch with germline at one junction end may stem from a read error. The rearrangement uses TRBV7-2 and TRBJ2-7; 13 bases align to TRBD2. Germline loops: CDR1 SGHTA, CDR2 FQGNSA. The CDR3 sequence is 12 residues long. The CDR3 region is CASSQGLAGTAF. As DNA, the CDR3 is TGTGCCAGCAGCCAGGGACTAGCGGGAACCGCCTTC.

With respect to this clonotype: A much larger clonotype is one base distant, so this may be a read error. The CDR3 ends on some other residue instead of the conserved phenylalanine or tryptophan, so this is likely a read error. CDR3 loop: CSARSSGTPYEQYL. The CDR3 DNA reads as TGCAGTGCCAGATCCTCAGGGACCCCCTACGAGCAGTACCTC. V is TRBV20-1 and J is TRBJ2-7, with D tentatively TRBD1 or TRBD2 (5 bases each). Per germline, CDR1 DFQATT and CDR2 SNEGSKA (reference sequence). The CDR3 is made up of 14 amino acids. V was clipped by 6 bases and J by 2 bases, with 17 bases between them.

As for this clonotype: This may be a read error, as it is one base from a much larger clone. The chain employs TRBV15 and TRBJ2-7; TRBD2 aligns across 7 bases. Germline CDR1 reads LNHNV; CDR2 reads YYDKDF (reference sequence). CDR3 length: 13 residues. J lost 3 bases, V lost 7 bases, and 6 bases had no gene match. CDR3 amino acids: CATNRLASYEQYF. Written as DNA, the CDR3 is TGTGCCACCAACCGACTAGCTAGCTACGAGCAGTACTTC. Using reference TRBV15 and TRBJ2-7 for the parts outside the CDR3, the full variable domain is DAMVIQNPRYQVTQFGKPVTLSCSQTLNHNVMYWYQQKSSQAPKLLFHYYDKDFNNEADTPDNFQSRRPNTSFCFLDIRSPGLGDTAMYLCATNRLASYEQYFGPGTRLTVT.